This T cell receptor beta chain emerged from a study of chemoradiotherapy in HPV16-positive cancers. Repertoires were generated with immunoSEQ multiplex PCR, while TCRdb's copy carries only in-frame clones and drops some. The sample has 50,000 to 55,000 clones, roughly 90% seen once. Samples were taken several times over chemoradiotherapy. The CDR3 runs to 14 residues. From germline, CDR1 is MGHDK and CDR2 SYGVNS. V was shortened by 5 bases and J by 5 bases, with 15 bases between the two germline ends. The sample in question was blood, obtained from a patient who underwent chemoradiotherapy. The V gene is TRBV25-1, the J gene TRBJ1-1; D is ambiguous. This clonotype originated in a human donor with HPV-associated anogenital cancer. The CDR3, as DNA: TGTGCCAGCAGTCCCAGGTGGGAAGTAACTGAAGCTTTCTTT. As protein: CASSPRWEVTEAFF. The full variable domain, completed using reference TRBV25-1 and TRBJ1-1, is EADIYQTPRYLVIGTGKKITLECSQTMGHDKMYWYQQDPGMELHLIHYSYGVNSTEKGDLSSESTVSRIRTEHFPLTLESARPSHTSQYLCASSPRWEVTEAFFGQGTRLTVV.